This passage covers 12 T cell receptor beta chains from one sample sequenced in a study of blood T cell repertoires in COVID-19. Profiled with immunoSEQ multiplex PCR; TCRdb holds only in-frame clones, not every one. The sample carries 350,000 to 400,000 clones, around nine tenths recorded once. The sample taken for sequencing was PBMCs or T cells enriched from blood (not recorded which). The source is a woman aged 30 to 39 with acute COVID-19.

Worth noting for this clone: Compared with germline, one end of the junction differs, possibly owing to a read error. V gene TRBV11-1 combines with J gene TRBJ2-2, with 8 bases lining up with TRBD1. Germline V CDR1 and CDR2: SGHAT, FQDESV (reference sequence). The CDR3 sequence is 14 residues long. CDR3 in DNA: TGTGCCAGCAGCCGGGACAGGAACCCCGGGGAGCTGTTTTTT. Residues: CASSRDRNPGELFF.

The rearrangement links TRBV3-1 (or the pseudogene TRBV3-2) to TRBJ2-1; 9 bases map to TRBD2. This CDR3 has 14 residues. Trimming removed 5 bases from V and 3 bases from J; junction bases left unmatched: 2. Germline V gene lookup returns CDR1 LGHDT and CDR2 YNNKEL (reference sequence). CDR3 DNA: TGTGCCAGCAGCGAACTAGCGGGCTACAATGAGCAGTTCTTC. This codes for CASSELAGYNEQFF.

The V and J genes are TRBV7-2 and TRBJ1-1; D unresolved. V was clipped by 5 bases and J by 3 bases, with 7 bases between them. The CDR3 has 12 amino acids. The germline V gene encodes CDR1 SGHTA and CDR2 FQGNSA. CDR3 nucleotides: TGTGCCAGCAGCCAAGCACACACTGAAGCTTTCTTT. Protein: CASSQAHTEAFF. Combining the CDR3 with reference TRBV7-2 and TRBJ1-1 gives the whole variable domain GAGVSQSPSNKVTEKGKDVELRCDPISGHTALYWYRQSLGQGLEFLIYFQGNSAPDKSGLPSDRFSAERTGGSVSTLTIQRTQQEDSAVYLCASSQAHTEAFFGQGTRLTVV.

This chain links TRBV28 with TRBJ1-6, with 7 nucleotides matching TRBD1. Germline values: CDR1 MDHEN, CDR2 SYDVKM. V lost 7 bases and J lost 9; bases outside the gene matches: 15. The CDR3 has 16 residues. CDR3 in amino acids: CASTPTGVGKGSPLHF. In DNA form, the CDR3 reads TGTGCCAGCACCCCTACAGGGGTGGGTAAGGGTTCACCCCTCCACTTT.

The chain has TRBV7-2 and TRBJ1-2; D uncertain. The V gene lost 4 bases and the J gene lost 2 bases, with 8 bases spanning the gap. CDR3 size: 13 residues. Germline V gives CDR1 SGHTA, CDR2 FQGNSA. The CDR3 spells CASSSPMNYGYTF. The DNA of the CDR3 is TGTGCCAGCAGCTCCCCCATGAACTATGGCTACACCTTC.

The chain couples TRBV2 to TRBJ1-5; D is undetermined. V was clipped by 1 base and J by 0 bases, with 4 bases between them. Germline V CDR1 and CDR2: SNHLY, FYNNEI. This CDR3 comprises 14 residues. CDR3 bases: TGTGCCAGCAGTGAAGGGCATAGCAATCAGCCCCAGCATTTT. Its translation: CASSEGHSNQPQHF.

The chain is built from TRBV19 and TRBJ1-4; 9 nucleotides match TRBD1. V shed 6 bases, J shed 5 bases, and the junction held 10 bases outside the gene matches. The CDR3 contains 16 residues. CDR1 and CDR2 from the germline V gene are LNHDA and SQIVND (reference sequence). For the CDR3, the DNA is TGTGCCAGTAGGAACAGGGGGCAGAAGGAGAATGAAAAACTGTTTTTT. It yields the protein CASRNRGQKENEKLFF.

The CDR3 loop is CASSSGQGNSPLHF. CDR3 DNA sequence: TGTGCCAGCAGCTCGGGACAGGGGAATTCACCCCTCCACTTT. The chain has TRBV13 and TRBJ1-6, with 10 bases aligning to TRBD1. CDR3 length equals 14 residues. Germline V gene lookup returns CDR1 PRHDT and CDR2 FYEKMQ (reference sequence). J was trimmed by 7 bases and V by 4 bases; bases with no gene match: 1.

The chain couples TRBV10-2 to TRBJ2-7; TRBD1 aligns across 8 bases. The V gene's germline CDR1 is WSHSY and CDR2 SAAADI. CDR3 length: 15 residues. Trimming cost V 4 bases and J 3 bases; bases outside gene matches: 8. The CDR3 loop is CASSGQGAFFYEQYF. CDR3 in DNA: TGCGCCAGCAGTGGCCAGGGGGCGTTTTTCTACGAGCAGTACTTC.

The rearrangement links TRBV27 to TRBJ2-6; D remains unclear. V was pared by 2 bases and J by 0 bases, with 14 bases between. This CDR3 contains 18 residues. Germline V gene sequence: CDR1 MNHEY, CDR2 SMNVEV (reference sequence). CDR3 amino acids: CASSLESLGGSGANVLTF. CDR3 sequence (DNA): TGTGCCAGCAGTTTAGAGTCTCTCGGCGGCTCTGGGGCCAACGTCCTGACTTTC.

The gene calls are TRBV15 and TRBJ1-4, with D possibly being TRBD1 (6 bases). The germline V and J ends were trimmed by 1 base and 5 bases, with 8 bases remaining between them. This CDR3 spans 14 amino acids. CDR1 is LNHNV and CDR2 is YYDKDF in the germline V gene (reference sequence). The DNA for the CDR3 is TGTGCCACCAGCAGAGGGGGGCTCAATGAAAAACTGTTTTTT. Its translation: CATSRGGLNEKLFF.

The chain combines TRBV18 with TRBJ1-3, with 8 bases fitting TRBD1. After removal of 1 base from V and 5 bases from J, the junction contained 7 bases not matched to a gene. The CDR3 has 16 residues. CDR1 and CDR2 from the germline V gene are KGHSH and LQKENI. The CDR3 DNA is TGTGCCAGCTCACCACTGACCGGACAGGGCAGAAACACCATATATTTT. Translated: CASSPLTGQGRNTIYF.